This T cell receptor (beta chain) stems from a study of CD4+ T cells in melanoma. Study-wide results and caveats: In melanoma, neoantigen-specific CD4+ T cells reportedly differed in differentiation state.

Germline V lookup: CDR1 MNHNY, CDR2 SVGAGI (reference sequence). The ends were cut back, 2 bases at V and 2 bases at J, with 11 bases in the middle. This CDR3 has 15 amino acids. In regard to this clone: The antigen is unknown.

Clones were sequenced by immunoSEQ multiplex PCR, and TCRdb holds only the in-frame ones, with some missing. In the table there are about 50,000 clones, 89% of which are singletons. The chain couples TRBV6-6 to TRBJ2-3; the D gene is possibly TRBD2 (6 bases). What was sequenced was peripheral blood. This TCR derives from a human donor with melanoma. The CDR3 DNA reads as TGTGCCAGCAGTTACCAGGTGGACTACACAGATACGCAGTATTTT. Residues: CASSYQVDYTDTQYF.